The 24 T cell receptor beta chains below come from one sample, sequenced in a study of T cell changes during pregnancy in multiple sclerosis. Here immunoSEQ multiplex PCR was the method, and the copy in TCRdb shows in-frame clones only, minus some. The table includes 35,000 to 40,000 clones, nearly 90% detected once. The source material was CD4+ T cells from peripheral blood mononuclear cells, sampled in the second trimester of pregnancy. The receptors originated from a female donor with multiple sclerosis, enrolled in a pregnancy study.

The rearrangement links TRBV7-3 to TRBJ2-2, with TRBD2 matching 8 bases. V was pared by 6 bases and J by 3 bases, with 12 bases of the junction left unmatched. The CDR3 extends over 17 amino acids. From germline, CDR1 is SGHTA and CDR2 FQGTGA. The CDR3 is CASRPGLGAGDTGELFF. CDR3 sequence (DNA): TGTGCCAGCAGACCCGGCTTGGGAGCGGGAGACACCGGGGAGCTGTTTTTT.

V is TRBV2 and J is TRBJ2-5; 9 nucleotides align to TRBD1. V shed 4 bases, J shed 7 bases, and the junction held 1 base outside the gene matches. The CDR3 contains 12 residues. Germline CDR1 reads SNHLY; CDR2 reads FYNNEI. The CDR3 spells CASSGQGGTQYF. CDR3 coding DNA: TGTGCCAGCAGTGGACAGGGGGGGACCCAGTACTTC.

This chain uses TRBV29-1 with TRBJ1-3; TRBD1 aligns across 9 bases. In germline, CDR1 is SQVTM, CDR2 ANQGSEA. Germline trimming cut 7 bases from V and 2 bases from J; bases unmatched to any gene: 9. This CDR3 has 15 amino acids. The CDR3 sequence: CSAATGTGTGNTIYF. The DNA for the CDR3 is TGCAGCGCAGCAACCGGGACAGGGACTGGAAACACCATATATTTT.

The rearrangement joins TRBV28 to TRBJ2-7; possible D gene TRBD1, 6 bases. The CDR3 spans 14 residues. Germline V gene data show CDR1 as MDHEN and CDR2 as SYDVKM. The V end was cut by 5 bases, the J end by 0 bases, with 11 bases between. In nucleotides, the CDR3 is TGTGCCAGCAGTCTTACAGGGTTCTCCTACGAGCAGTACTTC. It codes for CASSLTGFSYEQYF.

The V call is TRBV10-3, the J call TRBJ2-7; 7 nucleotides align to TRBD2. The CDR3 is made up of 13 amino acids. Germline V gene lookup returns CDR1 ENHRY and CDR2 SYGVKD. J gave up 5 bases and V 5 bases, and 6 bases lay outside the gene matches. Here the CDR3 DNA reads TGTGCCATCAGTCTAGGCGGGAGCAACGAGCAGTACTTC. Residues: CAISLGGSNEQYF.

J is TRBJ1-2 and V is TRBV19; TRBD1 might be the D (6 bases). Germline V gene lookup returns CDR1 LNHDA and CDR2 SQIVND (reference sequence). This CDR3 spans 15 amino acids. Between the trimmed V and J ends, which lost 4 bases and 0 bases, there was a span of 12 bases. The CDR3 reads CASSNQQGANYGYTF. The CDR3 nucleotides are TGTGCCAGTAGTAACCAACAGGGAGCTAACTATGGCTACACCTTC.

CDR3 nucleotides: TGTGCCAGTAGTACTCGGGACATTAGCAATCAGCCCCAGCATTTT. It codes for CASSTRDISNQPQHF. The V and J genes are TRBV19 and TRBJ1-5; a weak D match, TRBD1 (6 bases). CDR1 and CDR2 (germline): LNHDA, SQIVND (reference sequence). The CDR3 spans 15 residues. The germline V and J ends were trimmed by 4 bases and 0 bases, with 10 bases remaining between them.

CDR3 nucleotides: TGTGCCAGCGGCTCCCGAGACGAGCAGTACTTC. It yields the protein CASGSRDEQYF. The gene calls are TRBV7-2 and TRBJ2-7; no clear D. The CDR3 spans 11 residues. V lost 8 bases to trimming and J lost 5 bases, with 10 bases between them. Germline lookup yields CDR1 SGHTA and CDR2 FQGNSA.

This clone was seen more than once but under ten times. The rearrangement joins TRBV7-9 to TRBJ2-1; the match to TRBD2 covers 11 bases. V was pared by 1 base and J by 2 bases, with 7 bases of the junction left unmatched. Per the germline V gene, CDR1 is SEHNR and CDR2 is FQNEAQ (reference sequence). This CDR3 has 18 amino acids. CDR3 nucleotide sequence: TGTGCCAGCAGCTTAGGCCCGGCGGGACTAGCGGCCTACAATGAGCAGTTCTTC. Translating gives CASSLGPAGLAAYNEQFF.

V gene TRBV5-4 combines with J gene TRBJ2-1; 14 bases line up with TRBD2. The germline gives CDR1 SGHNT, CDR2 YYREEE (reference sequence). V dropped 4 bases and J dropped 7; count of bases not matched to a gene: 7. This CDR3 contains 16 residues. The CDR3 sequence is CASSRGLAGVENEQFF. In nucleotides, the CDR3 is TGTGCCAGCAGCCGGGGACTAGCGGGAGTAGAGAATGAGCAGTTCTTC.

The chain links TRBV6-6 to TRBJ1-1; tentatively, D is TRBD1 (6 bases). Germline V CDR1 and CDR2: MNHNY, SVGAGI (reference sequence). The CDR3 covers 14 residues. V was cut by 5 bases and J by 1 base, with 11 bases left in between. Here the CDR3 DNA reads TGTGCCAGCAGTGTACAGGGAGAGAACACTGAAGCTTTCTTT. Translated, it gives CASSVQGENTEAFF.

The V call is TRBV9, the J call TRBJ2-7; D not certain. The CDR3 length is 14 residues. Germline assignment: CDR1 SGDLS and CDR2 YYNGEE. V lost 0 bases to trimming and J lost 2 bases, with 9 bases between them. The CDR3 DNA follows: TGTGCCAGCAGCGTAGCTGTGGCCCCCTACGAGCAGTACTTC. This gives the protein CASSVAVAPYEQYF.

CDR3 nucleotides: TGTGCCAGCAGGTCAGGGGGCTCGGGGACTGAAGCTTTCTTT. Translated, it gives CASRSGGSGTEAFF. This chain uses TRBV7-6 with TRBJ1-1; 8 positions match TRBD1. V gave up 6 bases and J gave up 5 bases; unmatched junction bases: 8. This CDR3 is built from 14 residues. Per the germline V gene, CDR1 is SGHVS and CDR2 is FNYEAQ.

The rearrangement links TRBV14 to TRBJ2-1, with D tentatively TRBD2 (5 bases). The CDR3 covers 17 residues. Germline values: CDR1 SGHDN, CDR2 FVKESK. V was trimmed by 3 bases and J by 8 bases, leaving 23 bases between them. The CDR3 DNA reads as TGTGCCAGCAGCCATCTCTTGGGAGCGGACCTCTCGCATGAGCAGTTCTTC. As protein: CASSHLLGADLSHEQFF.

The chain joins TRBV19 to TRBJ2-7, with 7 nucleotides matching TRBD1. CDR3 length: 15 amino acids. CDR1 is LNHDA and CDR2 is SQIVND in the germline V gene (reference sequence). Germline trimming cut 3 bases from V and 0 bases from J; bases unmatched to any gene: 5. The CDR3 sequence is CASSIRGTDSYEQYF. In DNA, the CDR3 is TGTGCCAGTAGTATTAGGGGGACAGACTCCTACGAGCAGTACTTC.

This clone occurred a few times. The chain uses TRBV28 and TRBJ1-1, with a tentative D call TRBD1 (5 bases). The V gene's germline CDR1 is MDHEN and CDR2 SYDVKM. Trimming took off 2 bases at V and 11 bases at J, with 18 bases between the two ends. The CDR3 spans 14 residues. CDR3 sequence reads: CASSLRTGGNGAFF. The CDR3 DNA sequence: TGTGCCAGCAGTTTACGTACAGGCGGCAACGGGGCTTTCTTT.

The rearrangement links TRBV7-2 to TRBJ1-2; a weak D match, TRBD1 (5 bases). The CDR3 runs to 13 residues. Germline-derived CDR1 and CDR2 are SGHTA and FQGNSA. Trimming left V 3 bases short and J 3 bases short, with 8 bases between. The CDR3 protein is CASSFGGYYGYTF. As DNA, the CDR3 is TGTGCCAGCAGCTTCGGGGGATACTATGGCTACACCTTC. The full variable domain, completed using reference TRBV7-2 and TRBJ1-2, is GAGVSQSPSNKVTEKGKDVELRCDPISGHTALYWYRQSLGQGLEFLIYFQGNSAPDKSGLPSDRFSAERTGGSVSTLTIQRTQQEDSAVYLCASSFGGYYGYTFGSGTRLTVV.

V gene TRBV18 combines with J gene TRBJ1-1; no firm D call. The V gene's germline CDR1 is KGHSH and CDR2 LQKENI. The CDR3 is 14 amino acids. Trimming stripped 3 bases from V and 1 base from J, with 9 bases between. CDR3 region: CASSPAGRNTEAFF. CDR3 sequence (DNA): TGTGCCAGCTCACCTGCCGGGAGGAACACTGAAGCTTTCTTT.

The rearrangement uses TRBV27 and TRBJ1-1; D gene unclear. This CDR3 is built from 13 residues. CDR1 and CDR2 (germline): MNHEY, SMNVEV (reference sequence). The V and J ends lost 4 bases and 0 bases respectively, with 6 bases between them. The CDR3: CASSWQVNTEAFF. DNA of the CDR3: TGTGCCAGCAGTTGGCAGGTGAACACTGAAGCTTTCTTT.

V and J are TRBV19 and TRBJ1-5, with TRBD1 matching 7 bases. V gave up 8 bases and J gave up 5 bases; unmatched junction bases: 9. CDR3 length: 14 residues. Germline CDR1 is LNHDA and CDR2 is SQIVND (reference sequence). DNA of the CDR3: TGTGCCAGTGGGCCACAGGGGCGAGATCAGCCCCAGCATTTT. Protein: CASGPQGRDQPQHF. The full variable domain, with the rest looked up from reference TRBV19 and TRBJ1-5, is DGGITQSPKYLFRKEGQNVTLSCEQNLNHDAMYWYRQDPGQGLRLIYYSQIVNDFQKGDIAEGYSVSREKKESFPLTVTSAQKNPTAFYLCASGPQGRDQPQHFGDGTRLSIL.

The chain joins TRBV30 to TRBJ1-2; 8 positions match TRBD1. The CDR3 extends over 12 amino acids. V shed 3 bases and J 14 bases; nucleotides not matched to a gene: 11. CDR1 is GTSNPN, CDR2 SVGIG, per germline (reference sequence). CDR3 sequence: CAWREGQGASTF. As DNA, the CDR3 is TGTGCCTGGAGGGAAGGACAGGGAGCTTCTACCTTC.

V is TRBV28 and J is TRBJ2-4, with 14 nucleotides matching TRBD2. Germline CDR1 is MDHEN and CDR2 is SYDVKM. CDR3 length: 17 amino acids. The junction had 10 bases not matched to a gene; V was cut back by 6 bases and J by 6 bases. CDR3 sequence: CASSPGLAGDLGNIQYF. CDR3 in DNA: TGTGCCAGCAGCCCGGGACTAGCGGGAGATTTAGGAAACATTCAGTACTTC.

This sequence joins TRBV14 and TRBJ2-2; 8 bases are shared with TRBD1. The ends lost 3 bases at V and 3 bases at J; junction bases unmatched: 9. Per germline, CDR1 SGHDN and CDR2 FVKESK. The CDR3 runs to 17 residues. The CDR3 DNA sequence: TGTGCCAGCAGCCATATAACCCAGGGGGCCGACACCGGGGAGCTGTTTTTT. This encodes CASSHITQGADTGELFF.

The genes are TRBV5-4 and TRBJ2-7, with 8 positions matching TRBD2. J was trimmed by 2 bases and V by 2 bases; bases with no gene match: 9. The CDR3 is 16 amino acids. CDR1 SGHNT and CDR2 YYREEE come from the germline V gene (reference sequence). CDR3 loop: CASSLSIGRGTYEQYF. For the CDR3, the DNA is TGTGCCAGCAGCTTAAGTATCGGGAGGGGCACCTACGAGCAGTACTTC.